A selection of T cell receptor beta chains follows, all from one sample in a study of OX40 agonist ivuxolimab in advanced cancers. TCRdb's copy holds only in-frame clones and misses some; the assay was immunoSEQ multiplex PCR. The top ten hold over 15% of the sample, which has about 61,000 clones, 91% seen once. The sample in question was CD4+ or CD8+ T cells sorted from blood, obtained in a trial of the OX40 agonist ivuxolimab. The receptors originated from an adult with an advanced solid tumor such as melanoma, head and neck, liver or kidney cancer. Both conserved end residues are part of each CDR3. D genes are given only for firm matches. Clone size is shown for a subset of rows, as once, few, many or a class of expanded clone.

size	V	D	J	DNA	CDR3
few	TRBV27	NA	TRBJ1-5	TGTGCCAGCAGTTACTCGGACAGCTATCAGCCCCAGCATTTT	CASSYSDSYQPQHF
NA	TRBV5-8	TRBD2	TRBJ2-3	TGTGCCAGCAGCTTGAACCGGGGGGGCACAGATACGCAGTATTTT	CASSLNRGGTDTQYF
NA	TRBV10-2	TRBD2	TRBJ2-2	TGCGCCAGCAGTGAGTCGGGAGGGTACGCCGGGGAGCTGTTTTTT	CASSESGGYAGELFF
NA	TRBV2	NA	TRBJ2-3	TGTGCCAGCAGTGGCCACGGACTTCTCACAGATACGCAGTATTTT	CASSGHGLLTDTQYF
NA	TRBV11-2	NA	TRBJ2-7	TGTGCCAGCAGCCTAGACCAGACTACTTTCTACGAGCAGTACTTC	CASSLDQTTFYEQYF
NA	TRBV11-2	NA	TRBJ2-3	TGTGCCAGCAGCTTAGATCTGACCCTAACAGATACGCAGTATTTT	CASSLDLTLTDTQYF
few	TRBV5-5	NA	TRBJ2-1	TGTGCCAGCACCGACTGGGAGGGGGGTAGGTACAATGAGCAGTTCTTC	CASTDWEGGRYNEQFF
NA	TRBV5-4	NA	TRBJ1-1	TGTGCCAGCAGCTTTTCAGGGGCAGACACTGAAGCTTTCTTT	CASSFSGADTEAFF
NA	TRBV14	NA	TRBJ2-5	TGTGCCAGCAGCCAAGGTTATGGGGGCCCACAAGAGACCCAGTACTTC	CASSQGYGGPQETQYF
NA	TRBV11-2	TRBD2	TRBJ2-5	TGTGCCAGCAGGATCGGGACTAGCCCTCGAGAGACCCAGTACTTC	CASRIGTSPRETQYF
NA	TRBV29-1	NA	TRBJ1-2	TGCAGCGTTGAAAGACAGCCAGATGGATATGGCTACACCTTC	CSVERQPDGYGYTF
NA	TRBV9	NA	TRBJ2-1	TGTGCCAGCAGCGTAGCGGCGAGGGACGGCTACAATGAGCAGTTCTTC	CASSVAARDGYNEQFF
NA	TRBV30	NA	TRBJ2-7	TGTGCCTGGAGTGTATTGGCAGGGAGCTCCTACGAGCAGTACTTC	CAWSVLAGSSYEQYF
few	TRBV5-1	NA	TRBJ1-1	TGCGCCAGCAGCACCGGTTTGAACACTGAAGCTTTCTTT	CASSTGLNTEAFF
once	TRBV6-1	NA	TRBJ2-3	TGTGCCAGCAGGGATCTTCGGGATACGCAGTATTTT	CASRDLRDTQYF
NA	TRBV27	TRBD1	TRBJ1-6	TGTGCCAGCAGTTTATGGGGACAGCTTAATTCACCCCTCCACTTT	CASSLWGQLNSPLHF
once	TRBV18	NA	TRBJ2-7	TGTGCCAGCTCACCACCGTTGGTTGACAGGTACTCTACCTACGAGCAGTACTTC	CASSPPLVDRYSTYEQYF
NA	TRBV6-4	NA	TRBJ1-5	TGTGCCAGCAGTGGGGGCAGGGGTGGAAATAGCAATCAGCCCCAGCATTTT	CASSGGRGGNSNQPQHF
NA	TRBV29-1	NA	TRBJ1-1	TGCAGCGTAGAGGCGGGGGCGCAGGGTAACGCTGAAGCTTTCTTT	CSVEAGAQGNAEAFF
NA	TRBV2	NA	TRBJ2-6	TGTGCCAGCAGTGAAGCGCAGGTTTATGTATGGGGGACCAGCTCTGGGGCCAACGTCCTGACTTTC	CASSEAQVYVWGTSSGANVLTF
NA	TRBV4-1	NA	TRBJ2-7	TGCGCCAGCAGCCACCCTTATGGGACGGATACCTACGAGCAGTACTTC	CASSHPYGTDTYEQYF
NA	TRBV14	TRBD1	TRBJ1-2	TGTGCCAGCAGTCCCAACCCCTCAGGACAGGAAGACTATGGCTACACCTTC	CASSPNPSGQEDYGYTF
NA	TRBV4-1	NA	TRBJ2-7	TGCGCCAGCAGCCATTCAAAGGAGCACTACGAGCAGTACTTC	CASSHSKEHYEQYF
NA	TRBV11-2	NA	TRBJ2-1	TGTGCCAGCAGCTTACCAGCGGTGACCGACAATGAGCAGTTCTTC	CASSLPAVTDNEQFF
NA	TRBV7-3	TRBD2	TRBJ2-7	TGTGCCAGCAGCTTCATGGGGGCTAGCGGGAGCTCCTACGAGCAGTACTTC	CASSFMGASGSSYEQYF
NA	TRBV7-9	NA	TRBJ1-1	TGTGCCAGCAGCTTCGAGGGTGGTACTGAAGCTTTCTTT	CASSFEGGTEAFF
NA	TRBV11-2	NA	TRBJ2-7	TGTGCCAGCAGCTTAGGTGGTTCAGGGGTTTACGAGCAGTACTTC	CASSLGGSGVYEQYF
NA	TRBV6-5	TRBD1	TRBJ2-7	TGTGCCAGCGGGACAGGGGCCGGACCCTACGAGCAGTACTTC	CASGTGAGPYEQYF
NA	TRBV29-1	NA	TRBJ2-1	TGCAGCGTTGAAGATAGCGCAATTTACAATGAGCAGTTCTTC	CSVEDSAIYNEQFF
NA	TRBV7-9	NA	TRBJ2-5	TGTGCCAGCAGCTTAGAGGTACTGGGAGAGACCCAGTACTTC	CASSLEVLGETQYF
NA	TRBV5-4	TRBD1	TRBJ2-7	TGTGCCAGCAGCCACGAACGGGACAGCCACGAGCAGTACTTC	CASSHERDSHEQYF
NA	TRBV7-9	NA	TRBJ2-7	TGTGCCAGCAGCTTAGAATCTTACGAGCAGTACTTC	CASSLESYEQYF